This T cell receptor beta chain was recorded in a study of shared clonotypes between healthy human individuals. Only in-frame clones appear in the TCRdb table, and some are missing; sequencing was by immunoSEQ multiplex PCR. Among 800,000 to 1,200,000 clones listed, more than 75% were seen once. The V and J ends lost 4 bases and 0 bases respectively, with 7 bases between them. The CDR3 is 14 residues long. The germline V gene encodes CDR1 SQVTM and CDR2 ANQGSEA. Source material: memory CD4+ T cells from PBMCs. Subset described: CD45RA-negative fraction. V usage is TRBV29-1 and J usage is TRBJ2-6; D ambiguous. This sequence was found in a man aged 18 to 35 in good health. Some clones in this sample may be carry-over from other donors' samples. Written as DNA, the CDR3 is TGCAGCGTTGGGCCGAACTCTGGGGCCAACGTCCTGACTTTC. It codes for CSVGPNSGANVLTF.